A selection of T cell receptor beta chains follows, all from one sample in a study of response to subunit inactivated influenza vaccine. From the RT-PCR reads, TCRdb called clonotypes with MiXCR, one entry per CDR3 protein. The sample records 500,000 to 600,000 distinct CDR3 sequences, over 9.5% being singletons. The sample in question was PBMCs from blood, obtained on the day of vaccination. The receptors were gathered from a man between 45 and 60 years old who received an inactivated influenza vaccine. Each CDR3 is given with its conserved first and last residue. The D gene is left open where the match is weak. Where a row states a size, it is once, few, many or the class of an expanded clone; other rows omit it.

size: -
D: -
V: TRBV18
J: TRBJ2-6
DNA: TGTGCCAGCTCACCACCGGTCTCTGGGGCCAACGTCCTGACTTTC
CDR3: CASSPPVSGANVLTF

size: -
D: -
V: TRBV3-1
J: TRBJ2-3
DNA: TGTGCCAGCAGCCCAGACTCTAGCGTTCTAACAGATACGCAGTATTTT
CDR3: CASSPDSSVLTDTQYF

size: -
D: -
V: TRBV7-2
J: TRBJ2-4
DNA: TGTGCCAGCAGCTTAGGAGCGACTAGGGGCAACATTCAGTACTTC
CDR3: CASSLGATRGNIQYF

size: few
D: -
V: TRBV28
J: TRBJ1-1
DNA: TGTGCCAGCAGTAGGGGGGAAGCTTTCTTT
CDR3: CASSRGEAFF

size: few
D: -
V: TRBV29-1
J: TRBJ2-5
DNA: TGCAGCGCCGAAGACGTGGAAGAGACCCAGTACTTC
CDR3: CSAEDVEETQYF

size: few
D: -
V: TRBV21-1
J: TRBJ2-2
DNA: TGTGCCAGCAGCAAAGGGGGACAACCTAACACCGGGGAGCTGTTTTTT
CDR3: CASSKGGQPNTGELFF

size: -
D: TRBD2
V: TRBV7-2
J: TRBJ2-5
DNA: TGTGCCAGCAGCTCAGGACTAGCGGCAGAGACCCAGTACTTC
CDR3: CASSSGLAAETQYF

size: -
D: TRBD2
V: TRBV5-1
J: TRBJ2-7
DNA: TGCGCCAGCAGCCACAAGAGCGGGACCACCGGGGAGCAGTACTTC
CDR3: CASSHKSGTTGEQYF

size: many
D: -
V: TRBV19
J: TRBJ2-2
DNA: TGTGCCAGTAGAAGGGTTCATACGACGAACACCGGGGAGCTGTTTTTT
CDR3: CASRRVHTTNTGELFF

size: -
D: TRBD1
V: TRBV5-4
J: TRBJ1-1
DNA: TGTGCCAGCAGCTCTCCCGGGACAGCCCTAGGGAACACTGAAGCTTTCTTT
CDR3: CASSSPGTALGNTEAFF

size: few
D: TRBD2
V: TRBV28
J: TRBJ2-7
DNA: TGTGCCAGCTCCGGTGGGAGGGCCTACGAGCAGTACTTC
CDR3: CASSGGRAYEQYF

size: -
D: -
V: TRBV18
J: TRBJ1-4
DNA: TGTGCCAGCTCACCATGGTCGGCAGCCGGGAATAATGAAAAACTGTTTTTT
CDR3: CASSPWSAAGNNEKLFF

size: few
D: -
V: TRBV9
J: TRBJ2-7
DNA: TGTGCCAGCAGCGTAGAGTCGGCTAGCGAGCAGTACTTC
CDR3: CASSVESASEQYF

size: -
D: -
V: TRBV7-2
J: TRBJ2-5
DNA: TGTGCCAGCAGCTTAGTGACAGGCGTTCAAGAGACCCAGTACTTC
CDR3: CASSLVTGVQETQYF

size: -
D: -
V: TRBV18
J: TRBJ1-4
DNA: TGTGCCAGCTCACTTGAGTCGTCGGGGGTCCGTGAAAAACTGTTTTTT
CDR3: CASSLESSGVREKLFF

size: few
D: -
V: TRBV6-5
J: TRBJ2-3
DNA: TGTGCCAGCAGAGGGGGAGGACAGACTAGCACAGATACGCAGTATTTT
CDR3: CASRGGGQTSTDTQYF

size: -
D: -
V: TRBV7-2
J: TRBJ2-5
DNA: TGTGCCAGCAGCTTAGCAGGGTGCGAGACCCAGTACTTC
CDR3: CASSLAGCETQYF

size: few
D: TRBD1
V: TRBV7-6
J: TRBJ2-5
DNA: TGTGCCAGCAGCCCACAGGGGGCCCCAAGCTGGGAGACCCAGTACTTC
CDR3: CASSPQGAPSWETQYF

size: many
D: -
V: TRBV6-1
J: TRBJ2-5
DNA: TGTGCCAGCAGTCCATGGGTCCAAGAGACCCAGTACTTC
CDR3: CASSPWVQETQYF

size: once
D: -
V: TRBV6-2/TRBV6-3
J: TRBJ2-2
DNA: TGTGCCAGCAAAAGATACCCGGGGGCCGCGAACACCGGGGAGCTGTTTTTT
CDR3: CASKRYPGAANTGELFF

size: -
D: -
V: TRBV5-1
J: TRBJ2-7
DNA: TGCGCCAGCAGCTTGGATATGGGGCGCGACGAGCAGTACTTC
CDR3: CASSLDMGRDEQYF

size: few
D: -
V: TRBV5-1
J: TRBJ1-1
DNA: TGCGCCAGCAGCTTGGTGACAGAGAACACTGAAGCTTTCTTT
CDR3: CASSLVTENTEAFF

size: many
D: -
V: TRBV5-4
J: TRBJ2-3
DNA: TGTGCCAGCAGCTTCCTAAACACAGATACGCAGTATTTT
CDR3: CASSFLNTDTQYF

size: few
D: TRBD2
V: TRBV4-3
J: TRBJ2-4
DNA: TGCGCCAGCAGCCAAGGAGCTAGCGGGCAAAACATTCAGTACTTC
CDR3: CASSQGASGQNIQYF

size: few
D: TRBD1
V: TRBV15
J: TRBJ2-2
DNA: TGTGCCACCAGCACCGCTACAGGGGGCCCCACCGGGGAGCTGTTTTTT
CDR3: CATSTATGGPTGELFF

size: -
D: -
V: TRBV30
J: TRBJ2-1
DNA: TGTGCCTGGAGTGTACTAGAGAATGAGCAGTTCTTC
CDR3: CAWSVLENEQFF

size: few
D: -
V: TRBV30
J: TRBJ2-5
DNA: TGTGCCTGGAGTTCGGGGGGCGGGCGAGAGACCCAGTACTTC
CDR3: CAWSSGGGRETQYF

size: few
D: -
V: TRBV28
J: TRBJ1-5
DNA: TGTGCCAGCGGGGAGAAGGGGCAGCCCCAGCATTTT
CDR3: CASGEKGQPQHF

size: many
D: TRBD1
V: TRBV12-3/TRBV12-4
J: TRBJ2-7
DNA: TGTGCCAGCAGTTCCCACGGGACAGGGGGTGTCGAGCAGTACTTC
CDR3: CASSSHGTGGVEQYF